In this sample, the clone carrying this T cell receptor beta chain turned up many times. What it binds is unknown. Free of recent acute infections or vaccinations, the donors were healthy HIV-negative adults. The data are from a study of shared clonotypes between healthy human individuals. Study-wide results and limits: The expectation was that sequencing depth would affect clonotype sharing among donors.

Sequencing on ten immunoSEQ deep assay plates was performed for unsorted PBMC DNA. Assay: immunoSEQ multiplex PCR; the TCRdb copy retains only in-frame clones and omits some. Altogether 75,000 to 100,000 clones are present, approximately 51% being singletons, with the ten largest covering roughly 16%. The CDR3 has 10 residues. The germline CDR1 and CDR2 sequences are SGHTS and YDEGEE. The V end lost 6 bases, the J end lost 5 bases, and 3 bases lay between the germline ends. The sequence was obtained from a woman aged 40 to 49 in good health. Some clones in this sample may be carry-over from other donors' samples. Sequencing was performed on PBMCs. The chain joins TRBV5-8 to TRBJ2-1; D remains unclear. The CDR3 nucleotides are TGTGCCAGCAACAACAATGAGCAGTTCTTC. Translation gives CASNNNEQFF.